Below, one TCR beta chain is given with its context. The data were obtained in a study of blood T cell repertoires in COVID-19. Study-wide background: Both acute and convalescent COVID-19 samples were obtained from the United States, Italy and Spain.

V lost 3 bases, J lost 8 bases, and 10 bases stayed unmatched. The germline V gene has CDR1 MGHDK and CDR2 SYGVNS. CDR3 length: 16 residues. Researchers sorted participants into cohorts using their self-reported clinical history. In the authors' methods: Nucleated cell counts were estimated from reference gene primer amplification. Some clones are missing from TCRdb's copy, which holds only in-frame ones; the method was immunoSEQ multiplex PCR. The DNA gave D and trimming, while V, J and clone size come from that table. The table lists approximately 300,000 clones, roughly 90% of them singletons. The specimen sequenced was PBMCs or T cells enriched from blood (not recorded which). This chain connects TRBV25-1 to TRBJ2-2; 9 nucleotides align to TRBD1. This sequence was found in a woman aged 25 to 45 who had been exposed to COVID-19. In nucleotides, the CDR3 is TGTGCCAGCAGTGACCCCTCGACAGGGGGGGCGGGGGAGCTGTTTTTT. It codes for CASSDPSTGGAGELFF. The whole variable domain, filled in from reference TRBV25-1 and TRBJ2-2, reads EADIYQTPRYLVIGTGKKITLECSQTMGHDKMYWYQQDPGMELHLIHYSYGVNSTEKGDLSSESTVSRIRTEHFPLTLESARPSHTSQYLCASSDPSTGGAGELFFGEGSRLTVL.